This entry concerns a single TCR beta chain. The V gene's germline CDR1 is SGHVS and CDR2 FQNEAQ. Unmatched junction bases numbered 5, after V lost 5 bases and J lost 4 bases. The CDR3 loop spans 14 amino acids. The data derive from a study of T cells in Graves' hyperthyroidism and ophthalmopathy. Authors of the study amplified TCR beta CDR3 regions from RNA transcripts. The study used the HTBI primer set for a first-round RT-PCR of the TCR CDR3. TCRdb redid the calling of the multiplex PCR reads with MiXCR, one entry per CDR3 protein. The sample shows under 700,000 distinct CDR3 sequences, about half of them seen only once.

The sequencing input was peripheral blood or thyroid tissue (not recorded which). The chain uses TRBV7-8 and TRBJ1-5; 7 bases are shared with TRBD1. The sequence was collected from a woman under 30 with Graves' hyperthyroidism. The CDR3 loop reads CASSVGQPNQPQHF. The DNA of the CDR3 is TGTGCCAGCAGCGTGGGACAGCCTAATCAGCCCCAGCATTTT.